Below are 14 T cell receptor beta chains sequenced from a single sample in a study of blood T cell repertoires in COVID-19. Profiled with immunoSEQ multiplex PCR; TCRdb holds only in-frame clones, not every one. This table holds 60,000 to 85,000 clones, roughly 81% found once. Material for sequencing was peripheral blood. The receptors derive from a man aged 55 to 70 with COVID-19, enrolled during active disease.

V gene TRBV5-1 combines with J gene TRBJ2-5; 7 nucleotides match TRBD1. CDR3 length equals 12 residues. The germline V gene encodes CDR1 SGHRS and CDR2 YFSETQ. J lost 5 bases, V lost 5 bases, and 3 bases had no gene match. The DNA of the CDR3 is TGCGCCAGCAGAACAGGGGTGGAGACCCAGTACTTC. The encoded protein is CASRTGVETQYF.

The chain recombines TRBV6-5 with TRBJ1-2; 9 bases fit TRBD1. The CDR3 spans 15 residues. CDR1 MNHEY and CDR2 SVGAGI come from the germline V gene. The V and J ends lost 11 bases and 6 bases, in that order; junction bases with no gene match: 16. The CDR3 sequence is CASNDGTGRRDGYTF. CDR3 sequence (DNA): TGTGCCTCGAACGATGGGACAGGGCGGCGCGATGGCTACACCTTC.

V gene TRBV5-4 combines with J gene TRBJ2-4, with 7 nucleotides matching TRBD1. Germline CDR1 and CDR2: SGHNT and YYREEE (reference sequence). The V gene end was trimmed by 2 bases and the J gene end by 3 bases; junction bases not matched to a gene: 2. The CDR3 is made up of 14 amino acids. DNA for the CDR3: TGTGCCAGCAGCTTCGGGGACAGCAAAAACATTCAGTACTTC. Translating gives CASSFGDSKNIQYF.

This rearrangement joins TRBV19 to TRBJ2-2, with a weak D call TRBD2 (7 bases). The CDR3 is 16 amino acids. CDR1 and CDR2 from the germline V gene are LNHDA and SQIVND (reference sequence). The V gene lost 8 bases and the J gene lost 2 bases, with 18 bases spanning the gap. CDR3 region: CASARGGSQNTGELFF. DNA for the CDR3: TGTGCCAGTGCAAGGGGGGGATCCCAAAACACCGGGGAGCTGTTTTTT.

The chain combines TRBV5-1 with TRBJ2-2; 8 nucleotides line up with TRBD2. The V and J ends lost 0 bases and 6 bases, in that order; junction bases with no gene match: 4. CDR3 length: 15 amino acids. Germline values: CDR1 SGHRS, CDR2 YFSETQ. Written as DNA, the CDR3 is TGCGCCAGCAGCTTGGCCGGGGGGGGCGCCGGGGAGCTGTTTTTT. It specifies CASSLAGGGAGELFF.

This clone has just one count. The V and J genes are TRBV9 and TRBJ1-1; 12 bases match TRBD1. This CDR3 contains 12 residues. V lost 4 bases and J lost 11; bases outside the gene matches: 3. Germline V CDR1 and CDR2: SGDLS, YYNGEE. The CDR3 DNA reads as TGTGCCAGCAGCAGGGGACAGGGGGCGGCTTTCTTT. This gives the protein CASSRGQGAAFF.

This chain uses TRBV3-1 (or the pseudogene TRBV3-2) with TRBJ1-1, with D hard to call. Germline values: CDR1 LGHDT, CDR2 YNNKEL (reference sequence). The CDR3 is 13 amino acids. The V end was cut by 0 bases, the J end by 5 bases, with 7 bases between. The CDR3 spells CASSQERETEAFF. CDR3 nucleotide sequence: TGTGCCAGCAGCCAAGAAAGAGAGACTGAAGCTTTCTTT.

The rearrangement links TRBV5-5 to TRBJ1-3, with D possibly being TRBD1 (6 bases). Trimming shortened V by 4 bases and J by 2 bases, and 16 bases separated the two germline ends. Germline CDR1 and CDR2: SGHKS and YYEKEE (reference sequence). CDR3 length: 16 residues. The CDR3, as DNA: TGTGCCAGCAGCGCCGCAGGGGCTCGGGCTGGAAACACCATATATTTT. Its protein product is CASSAAGARAGNTIYF.

The chain uses TRBV9 and TRBJ1-1; TRBD1 aligns across 8 bases. Germline CDR1 SGDLS, CDR2 YYNGEE. The trim removed 4 bases at V and 5 bases at J, leaving 13 bases unmatched. This CDR3 is built from 16 residues. This CDR3 reads CASSQGQGGERTEAFF. CDR3 DNA: TGTGCCAGCAGCCAAGGACAGGGCGGGGAGCGGACTGAAGCTTTCTTT.

V gene TRBV6-5 combines with J gene TRBJ2-1; TRBD1 is a possible D gene (5 bases). The CDR3 runs to 14 residues. Trimming took off 2 bases at V and 4 bases at J, with 9 bases between the two ends. In germline, CDR1 is MNHEY, CDR2 SVGAGI. CDR3 sequence (DNA): TGTGCCAGCAGTTACCATCAGGGTTACAATGAGCAGTTCTTC. Translating it yields CASSYHQGYNEQFF.

The CDR3 region is CASSQNPGQGGQPQHF. The CDR3 coding sequence is TGTGCCAGCAGCCAAAACCCGGGACAGGGTGGTCAGCCCCAGCATTTT. The J gene is TRBJ1-5, the V gene TRBV3-1 (or the pseudogene TRBV3-2); 9 bases map to TRBD1. In germline, CDR1 is LGHDT, CDR2 YNNKEL (reference sequence). V lost 2 bases and J lost 6; bases outside the gene matches: 8. The CDR3 extends over 16 amino acids.

In DNA form, the CDR3 reads TGTGCCAGCAGTTATTCCGCGGGAGGTGTCACCGGGGAGCTGTTTTTT. It encodes CASSYSAGGVTGELFF. The chain joins TRBV6-5 to TRBJ2-2; 8 nucleotides line up with TRBD2. CDR1 and CDR2 (germline): MNHEY, SVGAGI. V trimming: 3 bases; J trimming: 4 bases; junction bases outside the gene matches: 7. The CDR3 contains 16 residues.

This sequence joins TRBV5-6 and TRBJ1-6; D remains unclear. The CDR3 is 13 amino acids. Germline V lookup: CDR1 SGHDT, CDR2 YYEEEE. Trimming took off 3 bases at V and 7 bases at J, with 8 bases between the two ends. CDR3 in DNA: TGTGCCAGCAGCTGGGCAGAGAATTCACCCCTCCACTTT. Translation: CASSWAENSPLHF.

The gene calls are TRBV7-2 and TRBJ1-1; no clear D gene. CDR3 size: 15 residues. CDR1 and CDR2 from the germline V gene are SGHTA and FQGNSA. V lost 3 bases and J 3 bases, leaving 14 bases between the germline ends. The CDR3 loop reads CASSFSGQGYTEAFF. CDR3 coding DNA: TGTGCCAGCAGCTTTAGCGGCCAAGGGTACACTGAAGCTTTCTTT.